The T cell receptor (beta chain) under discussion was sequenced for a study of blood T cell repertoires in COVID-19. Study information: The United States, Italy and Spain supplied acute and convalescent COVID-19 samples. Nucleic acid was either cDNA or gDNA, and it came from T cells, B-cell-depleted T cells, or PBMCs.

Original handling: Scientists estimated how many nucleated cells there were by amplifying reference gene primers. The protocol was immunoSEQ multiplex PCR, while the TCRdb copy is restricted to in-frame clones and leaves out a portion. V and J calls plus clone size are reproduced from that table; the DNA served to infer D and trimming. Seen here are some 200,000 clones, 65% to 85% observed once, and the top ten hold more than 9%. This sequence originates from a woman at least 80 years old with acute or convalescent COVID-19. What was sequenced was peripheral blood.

For the CDR3, the DNA is TGCGCCAGCAGCTCAAGGACTAGCAGCGGCAATGAGCAGTTCTTC. Translation: CASSSRTSSGNEQFF. V and J are TRBV5-1 and TRBJ2-1; TRBD2 matches at 8 bases. Unmatched junction bases numbered 8, after V lost 3 bases and J lost 6 bases. Germline V gene lookup returns CDR1 SGHRS and CDR2 YFSETQ. This CDR3 is built from 15 residues.